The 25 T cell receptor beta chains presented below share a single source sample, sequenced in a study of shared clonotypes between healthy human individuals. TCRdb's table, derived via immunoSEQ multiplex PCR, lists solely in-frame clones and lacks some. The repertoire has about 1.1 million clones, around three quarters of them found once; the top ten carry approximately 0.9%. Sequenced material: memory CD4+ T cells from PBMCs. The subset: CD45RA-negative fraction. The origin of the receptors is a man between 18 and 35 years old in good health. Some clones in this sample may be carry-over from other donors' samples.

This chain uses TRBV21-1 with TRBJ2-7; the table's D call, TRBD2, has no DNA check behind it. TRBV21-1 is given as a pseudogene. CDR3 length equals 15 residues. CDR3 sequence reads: CASSKVPAGAYEQYF. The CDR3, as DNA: TGTGCCAGCAGCAAAGTGCCAGCGGGGGCCTACGAGCAGTACTTC.

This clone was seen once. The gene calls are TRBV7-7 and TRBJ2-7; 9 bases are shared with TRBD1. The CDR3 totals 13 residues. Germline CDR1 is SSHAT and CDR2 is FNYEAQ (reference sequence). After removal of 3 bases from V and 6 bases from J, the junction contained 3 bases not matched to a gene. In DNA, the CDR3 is TGTGCCAGCAGCTTGGAGACAGGGGGCGAGCAGTACTTC. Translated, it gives CASSLETGGEQYF.

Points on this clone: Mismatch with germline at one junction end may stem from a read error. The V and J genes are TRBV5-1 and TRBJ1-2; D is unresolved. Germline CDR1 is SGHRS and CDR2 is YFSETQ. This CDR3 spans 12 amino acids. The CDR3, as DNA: TGCGCCAGCCGCTTGGACGCTTATGGCTACACCTTC. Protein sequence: CASRLDAYGYTF.

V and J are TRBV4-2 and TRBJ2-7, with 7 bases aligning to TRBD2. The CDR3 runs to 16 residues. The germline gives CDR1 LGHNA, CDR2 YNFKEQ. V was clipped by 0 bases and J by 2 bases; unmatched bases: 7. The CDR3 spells CASSQDVGGGAYEQYF. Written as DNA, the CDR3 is TGTGCCAGCAGCCAAGATGTGGGGGGAGGGGCCTACGAGCAGTACTTC.

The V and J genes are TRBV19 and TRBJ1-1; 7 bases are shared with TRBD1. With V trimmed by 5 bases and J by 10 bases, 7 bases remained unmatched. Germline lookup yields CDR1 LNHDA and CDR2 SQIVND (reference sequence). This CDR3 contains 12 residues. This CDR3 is CASSPTGLLAFF. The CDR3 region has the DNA TGTGCCAGTAGTCCGACAGGGCTGTTAGCTTTCTTT.

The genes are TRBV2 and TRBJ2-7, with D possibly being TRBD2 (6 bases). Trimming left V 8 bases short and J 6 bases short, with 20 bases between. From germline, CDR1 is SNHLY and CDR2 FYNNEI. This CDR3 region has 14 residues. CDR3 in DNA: TGTGCCAGCTCGATGGAGGGACGTTACCGCGAGCAGTACTTC. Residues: CASSMEGRYREQYF. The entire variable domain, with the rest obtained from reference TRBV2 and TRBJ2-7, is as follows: EPEVTQTPSHQVTQMGQEVILRCVPISNHLYFYWYRQILGQKVEFLVSFYNNEISEKSEIFDDQFSVERPDGSNFTLKIRSTKLEDSAMYFCASSMEGRYREQYFGPGTRLTVT.

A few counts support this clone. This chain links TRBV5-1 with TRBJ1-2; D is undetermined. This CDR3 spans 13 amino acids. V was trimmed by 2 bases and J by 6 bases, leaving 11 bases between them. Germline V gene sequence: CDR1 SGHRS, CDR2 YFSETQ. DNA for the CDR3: TGCGCCAGCAGCTTAGAGGGTATAGATGGCTACACCTTC. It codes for CASSLEGIDGYTF.

The CDR3 sequence is CASSLIPQDYGYTF. DNA of the CDR3: TGTGCCAGCAGCTTGATCCCTCAGGACTATGGCTACACCTTC. The chain combines TRBV5-5 with TRBJ1-2; D remains ambiguous. The CDR3 runs 14 residues. CDR1 is SGHKS and CDR2 is YYEKEE in the germline V gene (reference sequence). Trimming took off 1 base at V and 3 bases at J, with 10 bases between the two ends.

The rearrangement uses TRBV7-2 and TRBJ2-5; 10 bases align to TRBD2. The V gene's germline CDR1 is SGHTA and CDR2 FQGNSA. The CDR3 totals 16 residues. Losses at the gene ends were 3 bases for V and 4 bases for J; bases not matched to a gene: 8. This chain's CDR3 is CASSFFLAGERETQYF. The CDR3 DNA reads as TGTGCCAGCAGCTTTTTTCTAGCGGGAGAACGAGAGACCCAGTACTTC.

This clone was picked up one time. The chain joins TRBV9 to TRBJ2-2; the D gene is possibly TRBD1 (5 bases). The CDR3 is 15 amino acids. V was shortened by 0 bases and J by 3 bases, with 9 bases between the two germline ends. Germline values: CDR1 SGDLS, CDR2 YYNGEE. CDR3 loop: CASSVVGDHTGELFF. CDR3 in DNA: TGTGCCAGCAGCGTAGTAGGGGATCACACCGGGGAGCTGTTTTTT.

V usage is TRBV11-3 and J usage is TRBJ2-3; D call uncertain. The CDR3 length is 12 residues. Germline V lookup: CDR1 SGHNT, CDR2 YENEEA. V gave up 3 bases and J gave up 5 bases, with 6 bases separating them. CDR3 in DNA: TGTGCCAGCAGCTTTAACCGAGATACGCAGTATTTT. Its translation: CASSFNRDTQYF.

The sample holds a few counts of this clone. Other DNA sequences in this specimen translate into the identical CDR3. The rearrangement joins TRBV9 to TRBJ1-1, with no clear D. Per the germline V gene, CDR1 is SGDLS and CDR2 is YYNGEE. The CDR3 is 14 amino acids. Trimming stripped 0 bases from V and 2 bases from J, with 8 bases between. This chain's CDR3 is CASSVEGGNTEAFF. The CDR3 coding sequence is TGTGCCAGCAGCGTAGAAGGCGGAAACACTGAAGCTTTCTTT.

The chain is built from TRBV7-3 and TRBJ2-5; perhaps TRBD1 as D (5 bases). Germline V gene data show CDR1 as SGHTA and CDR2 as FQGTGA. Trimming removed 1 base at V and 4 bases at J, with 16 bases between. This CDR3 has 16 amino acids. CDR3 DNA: TGTGCCAGCAGCTTAATGGCAGGGTCCGCCGCAGAGACCCAGTACTTC. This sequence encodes CASSLMAGSAAETQYF.

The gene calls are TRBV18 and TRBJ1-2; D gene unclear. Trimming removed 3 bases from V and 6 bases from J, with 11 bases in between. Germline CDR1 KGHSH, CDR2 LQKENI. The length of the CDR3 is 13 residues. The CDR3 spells CASSPDRHNGYTF. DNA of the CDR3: TGTGCCAGCTCACCCGATCGACATAATGGCTACACCTTC.

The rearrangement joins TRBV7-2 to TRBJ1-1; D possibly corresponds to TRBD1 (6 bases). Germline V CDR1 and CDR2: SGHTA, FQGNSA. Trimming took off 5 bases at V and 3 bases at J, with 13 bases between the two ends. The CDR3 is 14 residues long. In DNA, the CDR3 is TGTGCCAGCAGCCAAACAGGGACTTACACTGAAGCTTTCTTT. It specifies CASSQTGTYTEAFF.

The DNA of the CDR3 is TGTGCCAGCCTCAGGACTAGCGGGGGACAAGAGACCCAGTACTTC. Its translation is CASLRTSGGQETQYF. The V and J genes are TRBV6-1 and TRBJ2-5; 13 positions agree with TRBD2. This CDR3 has 15 amino acids. V dropped 8 bases and J dropped 2; count of bases not matched to a gene: 5. Germline V gene lookup returns CDR1 MNHNS and CDR2 SASEGT.

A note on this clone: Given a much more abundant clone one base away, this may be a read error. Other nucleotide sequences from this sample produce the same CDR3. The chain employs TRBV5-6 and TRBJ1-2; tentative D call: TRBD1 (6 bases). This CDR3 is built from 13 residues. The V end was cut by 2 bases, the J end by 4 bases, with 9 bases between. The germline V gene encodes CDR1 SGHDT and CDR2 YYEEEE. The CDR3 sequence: CASSFLQGYGYTF. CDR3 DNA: TGTGCCAGCAGCTTCCTACAGGGCTATGGCTACACCTTC.

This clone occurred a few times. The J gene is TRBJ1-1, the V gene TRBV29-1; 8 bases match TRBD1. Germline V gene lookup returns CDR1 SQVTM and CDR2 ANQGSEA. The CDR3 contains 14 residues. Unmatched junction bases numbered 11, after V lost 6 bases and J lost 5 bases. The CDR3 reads CSVEDRQGRTEAFF. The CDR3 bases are TGCAGCGTGGAGGATAGACAGGGGAGGACTGAAGCTTTCTTT.

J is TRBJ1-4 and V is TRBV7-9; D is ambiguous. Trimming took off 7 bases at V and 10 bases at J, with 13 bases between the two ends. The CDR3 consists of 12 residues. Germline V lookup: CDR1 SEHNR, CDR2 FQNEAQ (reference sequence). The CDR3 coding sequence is TGTGCCAGCACCCTAGAAGGAGGAAAACTGTTTTTT. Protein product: CASTLEGGKLFF. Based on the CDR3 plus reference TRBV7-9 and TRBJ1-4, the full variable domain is DTGVSQNPRHKITKRGQNVTFRCDPISEHNRLYWYRQTLGQGPEFLTYFQNEAQLEKSRLLSDRFSAERPKGSFSTLEIQRTEQGDSAMYLCASTLEGGKLFFGSGTQLSVL.

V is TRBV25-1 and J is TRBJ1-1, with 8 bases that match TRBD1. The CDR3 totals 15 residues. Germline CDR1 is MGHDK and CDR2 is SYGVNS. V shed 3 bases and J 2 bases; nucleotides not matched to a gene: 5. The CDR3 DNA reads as TGTGCCAGCAGTGATCCGGGACAGGCTAACACTGAAGCTTTCTTT. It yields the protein CASSDPGQANTEAFF. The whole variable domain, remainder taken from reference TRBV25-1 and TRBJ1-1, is EADIYQTPRYLVIGTGKKITLECSQTMGHDKMYWYQQDPGMELHLIHYSYGVNSTEKGDLSSESTVSRIRTEHFPLTLESARPSHTSQYLCASSDPGQANTEAFFGQGTRLTVV.

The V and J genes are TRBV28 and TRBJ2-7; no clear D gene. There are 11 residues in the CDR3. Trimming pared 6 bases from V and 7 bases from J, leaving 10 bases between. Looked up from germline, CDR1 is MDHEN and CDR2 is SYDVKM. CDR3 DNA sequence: TGTGCCAGCAGGCTAAGGTGGGAGCAGTACTTC. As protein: CASRLRWEQYF.

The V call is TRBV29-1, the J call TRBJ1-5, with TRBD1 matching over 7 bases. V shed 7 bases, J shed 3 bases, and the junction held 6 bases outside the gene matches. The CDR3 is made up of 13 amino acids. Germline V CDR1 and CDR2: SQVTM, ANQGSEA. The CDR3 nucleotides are TGCAGCGCGAGGGACAGCCCCAATCAGCCCCAGCATTTT. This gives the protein CSARDSPNQPQHF.

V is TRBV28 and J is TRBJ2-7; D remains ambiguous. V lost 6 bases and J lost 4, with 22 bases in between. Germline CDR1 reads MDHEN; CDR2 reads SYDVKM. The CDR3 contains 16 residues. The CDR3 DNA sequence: TGTGCCAGCAGCCTAGTGACCGGACCGAAAGCGTACGAGCAGTACTTC. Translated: CASSLVTGPKAYEQYF.

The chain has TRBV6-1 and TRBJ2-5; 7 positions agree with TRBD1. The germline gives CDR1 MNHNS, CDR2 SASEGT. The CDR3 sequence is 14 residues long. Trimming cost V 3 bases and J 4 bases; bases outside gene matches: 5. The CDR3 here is CASSDYRGLETQYF. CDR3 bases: TGTGCCAGCAGTGACTACAGGGGCCTAGAGACCCAGTACTTC.

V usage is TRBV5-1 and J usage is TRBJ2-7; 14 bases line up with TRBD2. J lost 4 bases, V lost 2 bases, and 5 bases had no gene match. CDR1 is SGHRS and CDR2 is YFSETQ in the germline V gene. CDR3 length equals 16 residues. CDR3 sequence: CASSFGTSGSVYEQYF. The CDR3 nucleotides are TGCGCCAGCAGCTTTGGGACTAGCGGGAGTGTTTACGAGCAGTACTTC.